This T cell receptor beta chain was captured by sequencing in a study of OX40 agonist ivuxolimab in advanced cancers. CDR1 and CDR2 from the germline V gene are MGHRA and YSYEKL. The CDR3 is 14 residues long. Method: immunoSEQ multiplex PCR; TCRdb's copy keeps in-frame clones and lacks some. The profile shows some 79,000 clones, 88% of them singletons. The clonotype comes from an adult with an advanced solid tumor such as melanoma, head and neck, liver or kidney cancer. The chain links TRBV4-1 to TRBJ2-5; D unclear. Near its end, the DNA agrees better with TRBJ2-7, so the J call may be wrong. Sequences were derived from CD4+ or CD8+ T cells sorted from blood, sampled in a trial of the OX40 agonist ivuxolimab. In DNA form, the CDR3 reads TGCGCCAGCAGCCAAGGGCCCCTTTCCTACGAGCAGTACTTC. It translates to CASSQGPLSYEQYF.